This T cell receptor beta chain comes out of a study of T cell clonotyping in hematopoietic cell transplantation (dated by TCRdb to the early 2020s). Background for the entire study: Recipient samples taken before transplant were collected after cytoreduction. The study collected approximately 130 blood samples from some 33 consecutive transplant recipients and their related donors. Patients were recruited between late 2015 and 2017 and followed until September 2020 or death.

With the immunoSEQ assay, which is a bias-controlled multiplex PCR relying on V- and J-specific primers, TCR beta CDR3 regions were amplified from genomic DNA. A second PCR step added a proprietary barcode and Illumina adapter sequences to the CDR3 amplicons. An Illumina MiSeq instrument was used to sequence the CDR3 libraries. On the study's bioinformatics: Export and quality control were performed with immunoSEQ Analyzer 3.0, and downstream analyses were performed with R Bioconductor and Immunarch. Only productive rearrangements in the normalized downsampled data set went into calculating the repertoire metrics. Pathologically expanded clonotypes were defined as those larger than 5 templates in the normalized cohort. The Inverse Simpson Index served as the measure of repertoire diversity. To capture all clonotypes, CMV-specificity analyses were performed on the non-normalized data set. Imported from immuneACCESS, the table was reduced by TCRdb to in-frame sequences with V and J called. These copies leave out some clones; in studies compared against another copy, an unresolved V gene accounts for under half, and the cause of the remainder is not known. The DNA gave D and trimming, while V, J and clone size come from that table. This sample holds more than 70,000 clones; about 95% were observed only once. The ten most abundant clones make up approximately 1.8% of the sample.

The study at large found these results: After transplant, TCR diversity in recipients dropped, and pathologically expanded clonotypes increased progressively from day 30 to day 180. Donor and pretransplant recipient Inverse Simpson Index values predicted broader posttransplant TCR repertoire diversity. Sample size was limited, and cells were not sorted, so CD4 and CD8 repertoire contributions could not be separated. Just a small fraction of recipient repertoires overlapped with donor repertoires, and more than 97% appeared de novo at the given depth.

As concerns this clone: There is no known antigen for this receptor. Base qualities are missing; no much larger clone stands one base away.

This specimen's time point label, interpreted: recipient sample about 28 days before transplant, after cytoreduction. Blood from recipients was drawn about 28 days before transplant and again at days 30, 100 and 180 after transplant. Nuclei Lysis Solution was used to extract genomic DNA from fresh or cryopreserved unfractionated peripheral blood mononuclear cells. The origin of this receptor is a woman aged 45-65 years with acute myeloid leukemia. Some clones in this sample may be carry-over from other donors' samples. Sequencing was performed on peripheral blood mononuclear cells, taken before stem cell transplant.

The CDR3 loop reads CASIYGQGAHYEQYF. Read as DNA, the sequence is TGCGCCAGCATCTACGGACAGGGGGCGCACTACGAGCAGTACTTC. The rearranged chain carries TRBV10-2 and TRBJ2-7, and 11 junctional nucleotides match TRBD1. From the cysteine through the phenylalanine, the CDR3 covers 15 amino acids. Only the CDR3 part of the read is kept: 45 bases, read in frame from the first base. Germline trimming: 7 bases from V, 3 bases from J; junction bases outside gene matches: 8. The germline V gene encodes CDR1 WSHSY and CDR2 SAAADI.